The present T cell receptor beta chain was sequenced within a study of blood T cell repertoires in COVID-19. Here immunoSEQ multiplex PCR was the method, and the copy in TCRdb shows in-frame clones only, minus some. The table lists 55,000 to 85,000 clones, about nine tenths of them singletons. There are 15 residues in the CDR3. Germline lookup yields CDR1 LGHNA and CDR2 YSLEER. V was pared by 4 bases and J by 4 bases, with 6 bases of the junction left unmatched. Source material: peripheral blood. The TCR originated in a woman aged 18-29 years with acute or convalescent COVID-19. V usage is TRBV4-3 and J usage is TRBJ2-1, with TRBD1 matching over 8 bases. This chain's CDR3 is CASSRGTGQYNEQFF. The CDR3 DNA reads TGCGCCAGCAGCCGGGGGACAGGACAATACAATGAGCAGTTCTTC.